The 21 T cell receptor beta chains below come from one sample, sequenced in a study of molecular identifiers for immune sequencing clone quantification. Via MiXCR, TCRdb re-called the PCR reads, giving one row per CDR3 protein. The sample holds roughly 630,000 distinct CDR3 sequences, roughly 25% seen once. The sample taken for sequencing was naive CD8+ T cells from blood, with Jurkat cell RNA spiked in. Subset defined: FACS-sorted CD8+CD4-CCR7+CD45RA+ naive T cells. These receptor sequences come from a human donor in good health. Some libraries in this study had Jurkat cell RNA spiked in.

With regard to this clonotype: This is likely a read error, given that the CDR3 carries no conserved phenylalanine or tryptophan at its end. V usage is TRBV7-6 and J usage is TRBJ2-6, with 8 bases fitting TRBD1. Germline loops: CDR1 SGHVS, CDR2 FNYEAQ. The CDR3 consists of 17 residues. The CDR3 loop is CASSFSPDRAGADVLTL. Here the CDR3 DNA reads TGTGCCAGCAGCTTTAGCCCGGACAGGGCTGGGGCCGACGTCCTGACTCTC.

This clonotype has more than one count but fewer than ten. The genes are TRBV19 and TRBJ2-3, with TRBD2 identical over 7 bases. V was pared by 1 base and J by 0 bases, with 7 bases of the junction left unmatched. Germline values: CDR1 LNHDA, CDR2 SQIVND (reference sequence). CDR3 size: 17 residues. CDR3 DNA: TGTGCCAGTAGTATAGGGGGAGGGCCTTACAGCACAGATACGCAGTATTTT. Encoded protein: CASSIGGGPYSTDTQYF.

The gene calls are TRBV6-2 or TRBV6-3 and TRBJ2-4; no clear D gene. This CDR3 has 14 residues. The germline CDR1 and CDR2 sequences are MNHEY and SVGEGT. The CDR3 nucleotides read TGTACCCGCAGCCACGGCCTAGCCAAAAACATTCAGTACTTC. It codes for CTRSHGLAKNIQYF.

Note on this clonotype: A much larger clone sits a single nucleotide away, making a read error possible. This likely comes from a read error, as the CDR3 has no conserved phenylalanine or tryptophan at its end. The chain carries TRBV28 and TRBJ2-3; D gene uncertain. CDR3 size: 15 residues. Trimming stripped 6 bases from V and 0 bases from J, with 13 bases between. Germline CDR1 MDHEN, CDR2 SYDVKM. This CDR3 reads CASSPDRFSTDTQYL. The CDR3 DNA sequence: TGTGCCAGCAGCCCGGACCGATTTAGCACAGATACGCAGTATCTT.

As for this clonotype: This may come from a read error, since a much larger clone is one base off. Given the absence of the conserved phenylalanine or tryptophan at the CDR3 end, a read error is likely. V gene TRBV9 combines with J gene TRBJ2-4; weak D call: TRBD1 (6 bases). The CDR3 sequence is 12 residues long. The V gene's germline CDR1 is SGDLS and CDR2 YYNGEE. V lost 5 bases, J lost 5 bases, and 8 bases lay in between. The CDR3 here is CASSGQQNIQYL. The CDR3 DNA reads TGTGCCAGCAGTGGACAGCAAAACATTCAGTACCTC.

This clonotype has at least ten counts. CDR3 coding DNA: TGTGCCAGCAGCAAGACAGGGAACACTGAAGCTTTCTTT. Amino acids: CASSKTGNTEAFF. V gene TRBV19 combines with J gene TRBJ1-1, with a tentative D call TRBD1 (6 bases). The V end lost 9 bases, the J end lost 1 base, and 12 bases lay between the germline ends. This CDR3 is built from 13 residues. From germline, CDR1 is LNHDA and CDR2 SQIVND (reference sequence).

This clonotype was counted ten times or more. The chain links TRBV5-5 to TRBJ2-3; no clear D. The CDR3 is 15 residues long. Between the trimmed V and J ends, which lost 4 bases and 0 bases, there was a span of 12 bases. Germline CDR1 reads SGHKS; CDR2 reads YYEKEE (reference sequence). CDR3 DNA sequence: TGTGCCAGCAGCCCTGAGCCATCTAGCACAGATACGCAGTATTTT. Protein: CASSPEPSSTDTQYF.

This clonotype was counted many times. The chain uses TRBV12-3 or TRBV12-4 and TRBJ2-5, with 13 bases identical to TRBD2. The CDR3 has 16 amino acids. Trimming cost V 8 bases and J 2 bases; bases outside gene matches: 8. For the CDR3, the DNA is TGTGCCAGCGAAGGGACTAGCGGGGTAGGGCAAGAGACCCAGTACTTC. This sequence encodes CASEGTSGVGQETQYF.

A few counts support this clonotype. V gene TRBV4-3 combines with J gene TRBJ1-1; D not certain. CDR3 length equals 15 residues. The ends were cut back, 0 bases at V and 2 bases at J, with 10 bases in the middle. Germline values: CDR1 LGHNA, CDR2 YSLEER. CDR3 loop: CASSQDPAANTEAFF. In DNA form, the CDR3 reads TGCGCCAGCAGCCAAGATCCTGCAGCTAACACTGAAGCTTTCTTT.

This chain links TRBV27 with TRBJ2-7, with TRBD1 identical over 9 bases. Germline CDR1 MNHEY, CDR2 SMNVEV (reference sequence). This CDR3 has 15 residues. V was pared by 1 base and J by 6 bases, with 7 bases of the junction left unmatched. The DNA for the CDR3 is TGTGCCAGCAGTTTATGGGGGACAGGGCTGGGCGAGCAGTACTTC. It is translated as CASSLWGTGLGEQYF.

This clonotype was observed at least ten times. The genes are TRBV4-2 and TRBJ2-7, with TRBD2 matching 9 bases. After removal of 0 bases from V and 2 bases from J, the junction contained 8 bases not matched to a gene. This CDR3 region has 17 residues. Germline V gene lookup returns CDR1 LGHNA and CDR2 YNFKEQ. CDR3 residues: CASSQDPLRGGAYEQYF. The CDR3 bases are TGTGCCAGCAGCCAAGATCCTTTGCGCGGGGGGGCCTACGAGCAGTACTTC.

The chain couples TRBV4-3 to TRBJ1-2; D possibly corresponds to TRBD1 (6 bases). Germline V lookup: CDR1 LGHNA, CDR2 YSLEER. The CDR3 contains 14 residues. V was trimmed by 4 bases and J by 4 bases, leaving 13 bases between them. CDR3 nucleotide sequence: TGCGCCAGCAGCCCCGAGACAGGACTCTATGGCTACACCTTC. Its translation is CASSPETGLYGYTF.

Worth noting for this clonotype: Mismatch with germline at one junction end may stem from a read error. This CDR3 reads CSATGQTTDAQYF. CDR3 coding DNA: TGCAGTGCTACGGGACAGACTACAGATGCGCAGTATTTT. The chain is built from TRBV20-1 and TRBJ2-3; 7 positions agree with TRBD1. The CDR3 consists of 13 residues. Germline lookup yields CDR1 DFQATT and CDR2 SNEGSKA (reference sequence).

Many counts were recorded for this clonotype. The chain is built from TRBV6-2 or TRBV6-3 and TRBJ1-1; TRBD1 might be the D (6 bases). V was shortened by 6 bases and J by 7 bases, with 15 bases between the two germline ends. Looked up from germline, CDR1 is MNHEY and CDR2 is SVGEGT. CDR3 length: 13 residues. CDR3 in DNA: TGTGCCAGCAGACCCAGAGAGGGGGTTGAAGCTTTCTTT. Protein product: CASRPREGVEAFF.

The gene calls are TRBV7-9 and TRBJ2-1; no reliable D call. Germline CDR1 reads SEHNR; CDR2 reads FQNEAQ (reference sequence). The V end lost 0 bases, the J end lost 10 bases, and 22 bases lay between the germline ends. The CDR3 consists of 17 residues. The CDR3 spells CASSLAVDGSRSYEQFF. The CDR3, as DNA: TGTGCCAGCAGCTTAGCTGTGGATGGCAGCCGCTCCTACGAGCAGTTCTTC.

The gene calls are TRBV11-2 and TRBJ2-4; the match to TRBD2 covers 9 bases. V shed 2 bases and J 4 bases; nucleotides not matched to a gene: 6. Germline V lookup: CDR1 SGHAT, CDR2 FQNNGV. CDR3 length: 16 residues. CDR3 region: CASSLWPSGKKNIQYF. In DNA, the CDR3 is TGTGCCAGCAGCTTATGGCCTAGCGGGAAGAAAAACATTCAGTACTTC.

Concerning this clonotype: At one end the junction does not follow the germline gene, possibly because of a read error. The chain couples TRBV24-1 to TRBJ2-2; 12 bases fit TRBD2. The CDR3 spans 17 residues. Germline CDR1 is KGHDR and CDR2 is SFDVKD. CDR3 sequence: CATSDRLAGVPPGALFF. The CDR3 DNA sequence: TGTGCCACCAGTGACAGACTAGCGGGAGTGCCCCCCGGGGCGCTGTTTTTT.

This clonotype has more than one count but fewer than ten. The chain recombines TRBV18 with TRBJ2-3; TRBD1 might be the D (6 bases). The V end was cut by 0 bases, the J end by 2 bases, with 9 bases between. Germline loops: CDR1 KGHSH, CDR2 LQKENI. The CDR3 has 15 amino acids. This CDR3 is CASSPPQGNTDTQYF. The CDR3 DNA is TGTGCCAGCTCACCACCCCAGGGGAACACAGATACGCAGTATTTT. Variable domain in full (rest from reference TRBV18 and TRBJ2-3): NAGVMQNPRHLVRRRGQEARLRCSPMKGHSHVYWYRQLPEEGLKFMVYLQKENIIDESGMPKERFSAEFPKEGPSILRIQQVVRGDSAAYFCASSPPQGNTDTQYFGPGTRLTVL.

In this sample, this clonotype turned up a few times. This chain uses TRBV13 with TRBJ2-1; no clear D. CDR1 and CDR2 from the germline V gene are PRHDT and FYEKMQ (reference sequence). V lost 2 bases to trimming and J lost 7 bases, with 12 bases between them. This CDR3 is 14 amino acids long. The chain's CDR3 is CASSLRTGKNEQFF. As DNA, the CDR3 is TGTGCCAGCAGCTTAAGGACCGGAAAAAATGAGCAGTTCTTC.

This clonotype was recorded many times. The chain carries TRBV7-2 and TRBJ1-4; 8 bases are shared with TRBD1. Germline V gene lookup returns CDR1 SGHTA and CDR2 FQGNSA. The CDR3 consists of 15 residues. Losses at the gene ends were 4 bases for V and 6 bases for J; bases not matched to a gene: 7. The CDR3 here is CASSSAGTGYEKLFF. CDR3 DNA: TGTGCCAGCAGCTCTGCCGGGACAGGCTATGAAAAACTGTTTTTT.

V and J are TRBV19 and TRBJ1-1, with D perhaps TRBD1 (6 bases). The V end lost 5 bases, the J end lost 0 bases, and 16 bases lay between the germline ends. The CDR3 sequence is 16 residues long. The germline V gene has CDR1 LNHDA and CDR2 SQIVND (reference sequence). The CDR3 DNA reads TGTGCCAGTAGTCTACAGGGCCTATTCATGAACACTGAAGCTTTCTTT. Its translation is CASSLQGLFMNTEAFF.